This TCR beta chain stems from a study of T-cell reconstitution after alpha-beta-depleted transplantation in children. As regards this clonotype: Its matching antigen is unknown.

Germline values: CDR1 KGHSH, CDR2 LQKENI. V was pared by 6 bases and J by 10 bases, with 9 bases of the junction left unmatched. The CDR3 runs to 14 residues. Study results and limitations: Counts and diversity of T cells one year after transplant came mostly from newly produced T cells. Surviving recipient T cells and thymic progenitors accounted for the high day-60 TCRbeta diversity observed in some patients. About two months after transplant, alpha-beta T cells reportedly came from several hundred expanded graft clones.

Preparation of the TCRbeta library used unique molecular identifiers. TCRdb fed the PCR reads into MiXCR, producing one record per CDR3 protein. The sample records around 580,000 distinct CDR3 sequences, more than 20% being singletons. Material: PBMCs, mostly from graft donor cells, obtained 360 days after TCRalphabeta/CD19-depleted stem cell transplant. This clonotype originated in a boy younger than two who had a stem cell transplant for acute myeloid leukemia, so the T cells may come from the graft donor. The V call is TRBV18, the J call TRBJ2-1; 10 bases match TRBD2. The chain's CDR3 is CASSQSGGASEQFF. CDR3 DNA sequence: TGTGCCAGCTCTCAAAGCGGGGGGGCATCCGAGCAGTTCTTC.